This T cell receptor beta chain was recorded in a study of shared clonotypes between healthy human individuals. Study details: The cohort comprised a couple of women and a few men. Their ages spanned 18 to 49 years.

The table came from immunoSEQ multiplex PCR; TCRdb's copy has only in-frame clones and leaves some out. This sample has under 1,100,000 clones, with around four fifths found just once. Naive CD45RA+ and memory CD45RA-negative subsets were split from CD4+ cells. From germline, CDR1 is SGHDT and CDR2 YYEEEE. Trimming left V 1 base short and J 0 bases short, with 13 bases between. This CDR3 has 16 amino acids. This receptor was obtained from a man between 18 and 35 years old in good health. This chain connects TRBV5-6 to TRBJ1-2; no clear D gene. The sequencing input was memory CD4+ T cells sorted from blood. Subset of the sample: CD45RA-negative fraction. The DNA for the CDR3 is TGTGCCAGCAGCTTGATAACCGGCCTAACTAACTATGGCTACACCTTC. Translated: CASSLITGLTNYGYTF.